This T cell receptor beta chain derives from a study of T cell responses to AZD1222 COVID-19 vaccine. Both about-4-week and about-12-week second-dose recipients were combined. Generated by immunoSEQ multiplex PCR, the TCRdb table keeps only in-frame clones and is missing some. The data show 150,000 or so clones, with about 90% seen just once and about 5.9% held by the top ten. V shed 3 bases and J shed 12 bases, with 16 bases lying between them. Germline CDR1 SGHRS, CDR2 YFSETQ. CDR3 size: 13 residues. Sequences were derived from peripheral blood, sampled 28 days after the second AZD1222 dose. The chain combines TRBV5-1 with TRBJ2-1; D is tentatively TRBD1 or TRBD2 (5 bases each). This receptor was taken from an adult who received the AZD1222 COVID-19 vaccine. The CDR3 here is CASSWGSEGAQFF. The CDR3 region has the DNA TGCGCCAGCAGCTGGGGGTCTGAAGGGGCGCAGTTCTTC.